These T cell receptor beta chains were read from a single sample in a study of OX40 agonist ivuxolimab in advanced cancers. Sequencing was performed with immunoSEQ multiplex PCR; in TCRdb, only in-frame clones are kept and a portion is missing. Of tens of thousands of clones detected, approximately 88% appear once; the ten largest clones hold around 6.6%. Specimen: CD4+ or CD8+ T cells sorted from blood, collected in a trial of the OX40 agonist ivuxolimab. Receptors originate from an adult with an advanced solid tumor such as melanoma, head and neck, liver or kidney cancer. CDR3s include the opening cysteine and the closing phenylalanine or tryptophan. D genes are given only for firm matches. Rows give clone size only sometimes, using once, few, many, or a class for an expanded clone.

v_gene	len	d_gene	j_gene	abundance	CDR3nt	CDR3aa
TRBV7-6	15	.	TRBJ2-1	once	TGTGCCAGCAGCTTAGGACAGGCAGGGAGGAATGAGCAGTTCTTC	CASSLGQAGRNEQFF
TRBV5-1	14	TRBD1	TRBJ2-7	once	TGCGCCAGCAGCTTAAATGACAGGGAAGACGAGCAGTACTTC	CASSLNDREDEQYF
TRBV9	16	.	TRBJ1-2	.	TGTGCCAGCAGCCCCCGGCCGGGGGAGACTAACTATGGCTACACCTTC	CASSPRPGETNYGYTF
TRBV6-6	15	TRBD2	TRBJ2-7	.	TGTGCCAGCAGTTTTGGCGGGGGGACTAAATACGAGCAGTACTTC	CASSFGGGTKYEQYF
TRBV10-2	13	.	TRBJ1-1	.	TGCGCCAGCAGTGTCACGGCGAACACTGAAGCTTTCTTT	CASSVTANTEAFF
TRBV4-3	14	.	TRBJ1-5	.	TGCGCCAGCAGCCAAGTGTTGGGGATTTCGCCCCAGCATTTT	CASSQVLGISPQHF
TRBV7-2	16	TRBD2	TRBJ2-3	.	TGTGCCAGCAGCTTAGGGGCGGGAGGGCCTTCTGATACGCAGTATTTT	CASSLGAGGPSDTQYF
TRBV14	15	.	TRBJ1-2	.	TGTGCCAGCAGCCAAGAATCGGGACCGGCTTATGGCTACACCTTC	CASSQESGPAYGYTF
TRBV10-3	18	.	TRBJ2-6	.	TGTGCCATCAGAGGGGCGGGACAGACTTTCTCTGGGGCCAACGTCCTGACTTTC	CAIRGAGQTFSGANVLTF
TRBV5-1	14	.	TRBJ1-1	.	TGCGCCAGCAGCAAGGTATCCGTTAACACTGAAGCTTTCTTT	CASSKVSVNTEAFF
TRBV29-1	16	TRBD2	TRBJ2-3	.	TGCAGCGTTGTAGGGAGACTAGCGGGTAACACAGATACGCAGTATTTT	CSVVGRLAGNTDTQYF
TRBV4-1	13	.	TRBJ2-7	.	TGCGCCAGCAGCCATCCGGGGACCTACGAGCAGTACTTC	CASSHPGTYEQYF
TRBV7-6	15	.	TRBJ2-1	.	TGTGCCAGCAGCGACCGACCCCTCTCCTACAATGAGCAGTTCTTC	CASSDRPLSYNEQFF
TRBV2	14	.	TRBJ2-5	.	TGTGCCAGCAGTGCGTTGCTTTACCAAGAGACCCAGTACTTC	CASSALLYQETQYF
TRBV7-8	18	TRBD2	TRBJ2-1	few	TGTGCCAGCAGCTTCCTTAGCGGGGGGGCCACGTCCTACAATGAGCAGTTCTTC	CASSFLSGGATSYNEQFF
TRBV14	16	TRBD2	TRBJ2-1	once	TGTGCCAGCAGCCAAGACTTCCTAGCGGGAACGAATGAGCAGTTCTTC	CASSQDFLAGTNEQFF
TRBV13	14	.	TRBJ2-2	.	TGTGCCAGCAGCTTACGGGGAAACACCGGGGAGCTGTTTTTT	CASSLRGNTGELFF
TRBV5-4	14	TRBD1	TRBJ1-1	.	TGTGCCAGCAGTCCGCCGGACAGGGTCACTGAAGCTTTCTTT	CASSPPDRVTEAFF
TRBV19	16	TRBD1	TRBJ1-4	.	TGTGCCAGTAGTATAGATGGAAACAGGGGTAATGAAAAACTGTTTTTT	CASSIDGNRGNEKLFF
TRBV5-1	15	TRBD1	TRBJ2-7	.	TGCGCCAGCAGCAAGAGGACAGGGAAGAACTACGAGCAGTACTTC	CASSKRTGKNYEQYF
TRBV18	11	.	TRBJ2-5	.	TGTGCCAGCACCTACCAAGAGACCCAGTACTTC	CASTYQETQYF
TRBV2	13	.	TRBJ1-5	few	TGTGCCAGCAGTGCGGAGGGGAGGCAGCCCCAGCATTTT	CASSAEGRQPQHF
TRBV6-5	13	.	TRBJ1-2	.	TGTGCCAGCAGTTACTCCGCTAACTATGGCTACACCTTC	CASSYSANYGYTF
TRBV29-1	13	.	TRBJ2-5	once	TGCAGCGTTGTCAGGGGCGCGACGGAGACCCAGTACTTC	CSVVRGATETQYF
TRBV2	18	TRBD1	TRBJ2-2	.	TGTGCCAGCAGTGGCCCCCCAACAGGGGATTCGAACACCGGGGAGCTGTTTTTT	CASSGPPTGDSNTGELFF
TRBV27	11	.	TRBJ1-2	.	TGTGCCAGCCACGCGATCTATGGCTACACCTTC	CASHAIYGYTF